This T cell receptor beta chain was recorded in a study of shared clonotypes between healthy human individuals (dated by TCRdb to 2018 to 2020). For context, the study as a whole: Two women and a few men aged 18 to 49 years were included in the cohort. For each donor, CD4 naive and CD4 memory were each run on three plates, CD8 naive on two plates, and CD8 memory on one plate. To estimate repertoire size and how much clonotype sharing occurs between individuals, the study deeply sequenced the blood TCR repertoires of several healthy adults. Libraries were prepared and TCR repertoires were sequenced by different laboratories using diverse techniques, in order to increase sequencing depth and limit assay-specific biases. Between about 0.8 and 9 billion PBMCs per donor were obtained by leukapheresis.

Regarding this clone: Its antigen is currently not known. Base qualities are not recorded, but no much larger clone differs from it by a single base.

Results the study describes overall, beyond this receptor: Estimated clonotype richness was generally larger for naive than for memory subsets. The genetic and exposure-history diversity represented was limited by the small number of donors. Sampling was limited to blood, and TCR repertoires in tissue likely differ from TCR repertoires in blood. Even with the large sequencing depth, rarefaction of the sorted-subset datasets indicated that sequencing was incomplete. Across a handful of donors, around 5.4% of naive CD4, 3.5% of naive CD8, approximately 2.5% of memory CD4, and roughly 0.4% of memory CD8 clonotypes were shared. Compared with non-shared clonotypes, clonotypes shared by all four sorted-subset donors had higher generation probabilities. Pairwise subsampling led to the expectation that sequencing depth would affect the degree of clonotype sharing among donors.

Using the deep immunoSEQ assay, TCR CDR3 regions were amplified from genomic DNA by multiplex PCR. Extracted genomic DNA from each cell subset was spread evenly across all wells of several immunoSEQ 96-well plates, with each plate serving as a replicate. For sorted subsets, roughly 200 ng of genomic DNA, equivalent to some 30,000 T cell genomes, went into each replicate PCR. Purified libraries were measured with a Qubit 3.0 fluorometer, size-checked on a Bioanalyzer 2100, and measured again with the KAPA Library Quantification kit. Each immunoSEQ 96-well plate was sequenced on its own single-read 150-cycle Illumina NextSeq 550 flow cell. Concerning the study's data processing: Because the immunoSEQ output held only junctional sequences and lacked quality scores, the filtering could not match the filtering applied to full-length reads. To assign V/J genes and CDR3, sequences were annotated using PyIR, a Python wrapper for IgBLAST v1.9, with IMGT germline references. Reads were removed for weak V/J assignments (E-value above 1e-6), missing CDR3, stop codons, out-of-frame junctions, or ambiguous translated residues. V3J clonotypes were defined as sequences sharing the same inferred V gene, J gene, and CDR3 amino acid sequence. To compute the percentage overlap between repertoires, the number of shared unique clonotypes was divided by the size of the smaller repertoire. Richness of each repertoire was evaluated using RTK rarefaction, the Chao1 estimator, and Recon v2.1 estimates of unobserved clonotypes. For all TCRbeta clonotypes obtained by the gDNA method from a few donors, generation probabilities were computed with OLGA. TCRdb mirrors the immuneACCESS table, restricted to in-frame sequences. Some clones are absent from its copies; in checked studies, under half trace to an unresolved V gene, and the reason for the others is unknown. That table is the source of V, J and clone size, and D and trimming were worked out from the DNA. The sample has a few million clones on record, roughly 93% of them singletons. The ten largest clones capture 0.35% to 0.45% of the sample.

The donors were healthy, HIV-negative adults with no recently reported acute infections or vaccinations. All donors were Caucasian adults living in Nashville, Tennessee, USA. CD4+ T cells were enriched through magnetic negative selection, after which naive cells were positively selected on CD45RA and the remaining negative fraction served as the memory subset. Blood was collected by leukapheresis, and PBMCs were isolated by Ficoll-Histopaque density gradient centrifugation and then cryopreserved in liquid nitrogen vapor phase. Purity and quantity of every magnetically sorted T cell population were checked by analytical flow cytometry. From each sorted fraction, genomic DNA was isolated and quantified by UV absorbance on a Nanodrop 2000c. This TCR came from a man between 18 and 35 years old in good health. Some clones in this sample may be carry-over from other donors' samples. The sample consisted of naive CD4+ T cells from PBMCs. Taken with the paper, the label for cell subset or site translates to: CD45RA+ positively selected.

The DNA is as follows: TGCGCCAGCAGCTTGGCCGGCGGGAGCGGGGATACGCAGTATTTT. Its amino acids are CASSLAGGSGDTQYF. The sequence is built from TRBV5-1 and TRBJ2-3, and 7 junctional nucleotides match TRBD2. Via the germline V gene, CDR1 is SGHRS and CDR2 YFSETQ. CDR3 length: 15 amino acids, cysteine to phenylalanine. Solely the CDR3 DNA is kept, with 45 bases framed from the first base. V trim: 0 bases; J trim: 6 bases; unmatched bases: 7.